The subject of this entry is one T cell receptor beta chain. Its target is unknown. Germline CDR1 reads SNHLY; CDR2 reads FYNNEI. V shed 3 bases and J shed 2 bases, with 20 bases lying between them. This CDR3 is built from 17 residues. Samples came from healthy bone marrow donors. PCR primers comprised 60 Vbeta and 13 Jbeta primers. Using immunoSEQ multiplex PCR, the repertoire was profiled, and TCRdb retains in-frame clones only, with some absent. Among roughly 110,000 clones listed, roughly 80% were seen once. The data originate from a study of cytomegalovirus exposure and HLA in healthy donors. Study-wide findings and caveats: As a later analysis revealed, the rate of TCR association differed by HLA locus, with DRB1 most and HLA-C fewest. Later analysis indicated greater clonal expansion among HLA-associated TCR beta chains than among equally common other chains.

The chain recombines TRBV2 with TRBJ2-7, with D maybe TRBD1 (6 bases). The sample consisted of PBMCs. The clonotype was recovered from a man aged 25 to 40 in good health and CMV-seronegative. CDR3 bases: TGTGCCAGCAGTGAGCGAGGACAGACTACATATCCCTACGAGCAGTACTTC. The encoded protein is CASSERGQTTYPYEQYF. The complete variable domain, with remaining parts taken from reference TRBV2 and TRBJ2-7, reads EPEVTQTPSHQVTQMGQEVILRCVPISNHLYFYWYRQILGQKVEFLVSFYNNEISEKSEIFDDQFSVERPDGSNFTLKIRSTKLEDSAMYFCASSERGQTTYPYEQYFGPGTRLTVT.